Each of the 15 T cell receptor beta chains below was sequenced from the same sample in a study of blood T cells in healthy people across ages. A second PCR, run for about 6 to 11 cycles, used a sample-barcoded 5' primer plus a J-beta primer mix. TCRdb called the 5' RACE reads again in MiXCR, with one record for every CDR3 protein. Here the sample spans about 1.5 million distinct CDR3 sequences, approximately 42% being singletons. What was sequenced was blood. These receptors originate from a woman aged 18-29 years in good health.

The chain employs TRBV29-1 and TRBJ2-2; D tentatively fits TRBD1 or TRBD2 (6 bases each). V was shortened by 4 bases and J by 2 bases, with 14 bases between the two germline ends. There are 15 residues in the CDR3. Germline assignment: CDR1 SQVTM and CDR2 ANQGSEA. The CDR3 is CSVGGRGGNTGELFF. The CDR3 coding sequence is TGCAGCGTTGGAGGCAGGGGAGGCAACACCGGGGAGCTGTTTTTT.

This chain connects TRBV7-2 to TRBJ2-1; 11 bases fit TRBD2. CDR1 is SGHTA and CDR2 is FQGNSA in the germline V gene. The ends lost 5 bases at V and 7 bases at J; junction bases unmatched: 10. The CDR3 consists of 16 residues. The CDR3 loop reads CASSAFTSGSLNEQFF. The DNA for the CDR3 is TGTGCCAGCAGCGCATTCACTAGCGGGAGTTTGAATGAGCAGTTCTTC.

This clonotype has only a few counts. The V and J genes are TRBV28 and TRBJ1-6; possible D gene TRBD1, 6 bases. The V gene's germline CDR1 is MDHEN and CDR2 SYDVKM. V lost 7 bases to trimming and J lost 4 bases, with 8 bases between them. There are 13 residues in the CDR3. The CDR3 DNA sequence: TGTGCCAGCACCGGACAGTATAATTCACCCCTCCACTTT. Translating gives CASTGQYNSPLHF.

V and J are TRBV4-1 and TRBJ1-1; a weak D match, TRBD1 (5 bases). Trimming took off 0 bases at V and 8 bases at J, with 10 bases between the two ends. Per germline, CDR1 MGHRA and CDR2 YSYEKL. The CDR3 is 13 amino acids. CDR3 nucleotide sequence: TGCGCCAGCAGCCAAGACTGGGGCCTGGAAGCTTTCTTT. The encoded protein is CASSQDWGLEAFF.

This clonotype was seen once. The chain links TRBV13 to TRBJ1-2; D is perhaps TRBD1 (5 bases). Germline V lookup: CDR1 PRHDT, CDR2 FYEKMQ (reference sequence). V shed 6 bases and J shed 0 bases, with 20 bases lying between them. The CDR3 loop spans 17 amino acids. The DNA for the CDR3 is TGTGCCAGCAGGCCACCACCGCGACTCAGGGCTAACTATGGCTACACCTTC. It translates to CASRPPPRLRANYGYTF.

This CDR3 reads CASSTSGTATYGYTF. CDR3 coding DNA: TGTGCCAGCAGCACATCCGGGACAGCAACCTATGGCTACACCTTC. This chain connects TRBV6-5 to TRBJ1-2, with 7 bases aligning to TRBD1. Trimming took 6 bases from V and 4 from J; bases not matched to a gene: 11. This CDR3 is built from 15 residues. Germline V gene data show CDR1 as MNHEY and CDR2 as SVGAGI.

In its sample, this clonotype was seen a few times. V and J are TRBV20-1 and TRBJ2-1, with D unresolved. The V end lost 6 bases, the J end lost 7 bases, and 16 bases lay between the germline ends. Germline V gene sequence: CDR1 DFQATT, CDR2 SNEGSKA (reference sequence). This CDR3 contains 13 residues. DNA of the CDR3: TGCAGTGCCCAAAAGGCGGTGGGGAATGAGCAGTTCTTC. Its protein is CSAQKAVGNEQFF.

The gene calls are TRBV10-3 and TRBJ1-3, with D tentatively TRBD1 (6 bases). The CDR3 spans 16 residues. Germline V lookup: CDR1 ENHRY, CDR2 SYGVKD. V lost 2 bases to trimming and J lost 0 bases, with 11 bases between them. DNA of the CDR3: TGTGCCATCAGTGAGGGCGGGACACTCTCTGGAAACACCATATATTTT. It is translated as CAISEGGTLSGNTIYF.

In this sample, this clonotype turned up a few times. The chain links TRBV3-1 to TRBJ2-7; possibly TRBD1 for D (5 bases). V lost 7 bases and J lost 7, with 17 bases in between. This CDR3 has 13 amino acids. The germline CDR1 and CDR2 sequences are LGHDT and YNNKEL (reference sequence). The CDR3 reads CASKKGEGAEQYF. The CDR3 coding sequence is TGTGCCAGCAAGAAAGGAGAAGGGGCAGAGCAGTACTTC.

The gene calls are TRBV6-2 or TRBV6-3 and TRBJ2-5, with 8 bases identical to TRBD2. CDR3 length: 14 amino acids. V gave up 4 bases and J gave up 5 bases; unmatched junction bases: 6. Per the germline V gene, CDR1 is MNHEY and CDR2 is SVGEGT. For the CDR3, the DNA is TGTGCCAGCAGTTCCCGACTAGCGCTGGAGACCCAGTACTTC. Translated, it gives CASSSRLALETQYF.

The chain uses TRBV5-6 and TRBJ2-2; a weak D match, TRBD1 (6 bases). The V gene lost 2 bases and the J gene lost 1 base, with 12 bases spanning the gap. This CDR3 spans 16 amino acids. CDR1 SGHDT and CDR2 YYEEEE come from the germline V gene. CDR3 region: CASSLGVTGNTGELFF. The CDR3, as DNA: TGTGCCAGCAGCTTAGGGGTGACAGGGAACACCGGGGAGCTGTTTTTT.

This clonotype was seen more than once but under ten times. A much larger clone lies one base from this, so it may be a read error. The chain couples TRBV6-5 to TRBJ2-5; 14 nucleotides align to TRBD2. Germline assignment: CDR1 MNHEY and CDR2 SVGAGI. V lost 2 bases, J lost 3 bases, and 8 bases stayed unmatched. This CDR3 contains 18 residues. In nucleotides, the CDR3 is TGTGCCAGCAGTTACGAGGGGACTAGCGGGGGAAGGGAAGAGACCCAGTACTTC. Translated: CASSYEGTSGGREETQYF.

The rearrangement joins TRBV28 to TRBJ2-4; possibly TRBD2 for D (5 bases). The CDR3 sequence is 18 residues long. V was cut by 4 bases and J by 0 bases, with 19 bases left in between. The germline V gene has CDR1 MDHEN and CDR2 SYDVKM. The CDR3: CASSSYASRAGAKNIQYF. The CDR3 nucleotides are TGTGCCAGCAGTTCCTATGCCTCCCGGGCGGGAGCCAAAAACATTCAGTACTTC.

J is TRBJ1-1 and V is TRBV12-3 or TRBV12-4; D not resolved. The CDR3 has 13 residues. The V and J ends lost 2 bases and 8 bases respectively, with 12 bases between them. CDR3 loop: CASSLRQPHEAFF. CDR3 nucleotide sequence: TGTGCCAGCAGTTTAAGGCAGCCTCACGAAGCTTTCTTT.

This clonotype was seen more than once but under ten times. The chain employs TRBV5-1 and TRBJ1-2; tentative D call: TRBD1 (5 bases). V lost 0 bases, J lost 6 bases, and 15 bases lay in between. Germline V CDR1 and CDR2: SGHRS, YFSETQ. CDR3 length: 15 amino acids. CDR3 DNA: TGCGCCAGCAGCTTGGTGGGCAGGGTGATGGATGGCTACACCTTC. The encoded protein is CASSLVGRVMDGYTF. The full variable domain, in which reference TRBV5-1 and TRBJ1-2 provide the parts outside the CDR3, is KAGVTQTPRYLIKTRGQQVTLSCSPISGHRSVSWYQQTPGQGLQFLFEYFSETQRNKGNFPGRFSGRQFSNSRSEMNVSTLELGDSALYLCASSLVGRVMDGYTFGSGTRLTVV.